The clone carrying this TCR beta chain was seen a few times. As yet, its antigen is unknown. Libraries of TCR beta came from quantitative 5'-RACE with molecular barcodes. TCRdb re-called the 5' RACE reads with MiXCR, one entry per CDR3 protein. The table includes about 540,000 distinct CDR3 sequences, roughly an eighth detected once. The data are from a study of CD8 T cells in ankylosing spondylitis. Study findings and constraints: Matched ankylosing spondylitis synovial fluid reportedly showed significant enrichment of disease-linked clones. Ankylosing spondylitis blood appeared to be characterized by a TCR beta motif of roughly eight highly homologous variants.

The trim removed 6 bases at V and 7 bases at J, leaving 11 bases unmatched. The CDR3 loop spans 15 amino acids. The chain has TRBV12-3 or TRBV12-4 and TRBJ2-4, with TRBD2 matching 8 bases. The sequenced material came from blood, either unsorted or a sorted T cell fraction (not recorded which). The TCR was taken from a male donor with ankylosing spondylitis. Written as DNA, the CDR3 is TGTGCCAGCAGCCCCAGCGGGAGCGGTGGGAACATTCAGTACTTC. Translation: CASSPSGSGGNIQYF.